This T cell receptor (beta chain) was sequenced during a study of shared clonotypes between healthy human individuals. Each donor was a Caucasian adult residing in Nashville, Tennessee. At a deep level, the assay was run. Using immunoSEQ multiplex PCR, the repertoire was profiled, and TCRdb retains in-frame clones only, with some absent. The data contain a few million clones, more than 80% of them seen just once; the ten biggest clones take up 0.39%. CDR3 size: 14 residues. Germline values: CDR1 SNHLY, CDR2 FYNNEI. The ends were cut back, 7 bases at V and 2 bases at J, with 12 bases in the middle. The clonotype comes from a man between 18 and 35 years old in good health. Some clones in this sample may be carry-over from other donors' samples. Material for sequencing was naive CD4+ T cells from PBMCs. The subset was: CD45RA+ positively selected. This chain uses TRBV2 with TRBJ2-1; maybe TRBD2 (6 bases). CDR3 loop: CASITSSAYNEQFF. CDR3 coding DNA: TGTGCCAGCATCACTAGCAGCGCCTACAATGAGCAGTTCTTC.